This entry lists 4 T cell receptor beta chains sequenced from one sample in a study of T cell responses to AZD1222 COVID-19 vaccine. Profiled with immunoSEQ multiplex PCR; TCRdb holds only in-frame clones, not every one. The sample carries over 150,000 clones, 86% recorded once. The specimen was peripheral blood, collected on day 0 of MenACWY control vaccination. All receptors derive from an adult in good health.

The CDR3 nucleotides are TGTGCCAGCCCCGGGGATAATTCACCCCTCCACTTT. Translating it yields CASPGDNSPLHF. The chain recombines TRBV18 with TRBJ1-6; D gene uncertain. The CDR3 has 12 residues. V was shortened by 8 bases and J by 5 bases, with 7 bases between the two germline ends. Germline lookup yields CDR1 KGHSH and CDR2 LQKENI.

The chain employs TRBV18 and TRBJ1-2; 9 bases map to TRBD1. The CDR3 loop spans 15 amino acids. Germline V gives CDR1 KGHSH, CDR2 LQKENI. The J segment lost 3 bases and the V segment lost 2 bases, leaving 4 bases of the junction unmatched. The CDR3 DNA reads TGTGCCAGCTCACCAAGGACAGGGGCTTACTATGGCTACACCTTC. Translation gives CASSPRTGAYYGYTF. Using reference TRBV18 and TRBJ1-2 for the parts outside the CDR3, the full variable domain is NAGVMQNPRHLVRRRGQEARLRCSPMKGHSHVYWYRQLPEEGLKFMVYLQKENIIDESGMPKERFSAEFPKEGPSILRIQQVVRGDSAAYFCASSPRTGAYYGYTFGSGTRLTVV.

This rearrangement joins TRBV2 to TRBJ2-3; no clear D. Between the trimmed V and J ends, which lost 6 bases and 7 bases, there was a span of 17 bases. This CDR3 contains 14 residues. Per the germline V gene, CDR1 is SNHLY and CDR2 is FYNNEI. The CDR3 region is CASSRILNGNTQYF. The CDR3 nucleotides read TGTGCCAGCAGCCGAATACTAAATGGAAATACGCAGTATTTT. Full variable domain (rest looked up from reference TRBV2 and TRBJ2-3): EPEVTQTPSHQVTQMGQEVILRCVPISNHLYFYWYRQILGQKVEFLVSFYNNEISEKSEIFDDQFSVERPDGSNFTLKIRSTKLEDSAMYFCASSRILNGNTQYFGPGTRLTVL.

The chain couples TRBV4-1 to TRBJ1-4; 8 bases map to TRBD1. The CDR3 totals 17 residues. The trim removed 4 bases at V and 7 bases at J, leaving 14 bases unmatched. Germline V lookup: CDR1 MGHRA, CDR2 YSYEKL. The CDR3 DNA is TGCGCCAGCAGCCGAACAGGGGGGGGTACAGCAGGTGAAAAACTGTTTTTT. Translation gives CASSRTGGGTAGEKLFF.